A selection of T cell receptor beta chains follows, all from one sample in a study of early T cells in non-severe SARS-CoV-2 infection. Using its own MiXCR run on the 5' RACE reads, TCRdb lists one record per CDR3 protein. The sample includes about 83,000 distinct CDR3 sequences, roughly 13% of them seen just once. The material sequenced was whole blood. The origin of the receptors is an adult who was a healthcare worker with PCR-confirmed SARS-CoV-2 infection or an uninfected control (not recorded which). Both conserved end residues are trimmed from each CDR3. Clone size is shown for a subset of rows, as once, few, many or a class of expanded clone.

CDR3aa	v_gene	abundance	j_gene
ASSFSRGAQETQY	TRBV11-2	few	TRBJ2-5
ASSESGAGTDTQY	TRBV7-6	many	TRBJ2-3
ASSLTQGYYGYT	TRBV12-3/TRBV12-4	many	TRBJ1-2
ASSLGGTGIGNQPQH	TRBV7-9	many	TRBJ1-5
ASSSSRDTQY	TRBV11-2	.	TRBJ2-3
ASSRGGYTEAF	TRBV3-1	many	TRBJ1-1
ASSPPRGSGGVSSYNEQF	TRBV7-2	few	TRBJ2-1
ASSLGVAASSTDTQY	TRBV7-6	many	TRBJ2-3
ASSFGSGGLYNEQF	TRBV5-6	.	TRBJ2-1
ASSGYTDTQY	TRBV6-1	many	TRBJ2-3
ASLAGRSETQY	TRBV7-2	once	TRBJ2-5
ASSLTPTGSANYGYT	TRBV5-1	.	TRBJ1-2
ASGAQGTRTQY	TRBV12-5	.	TRBJ2-5
SARDVQSEHEAF	TRBV20-1	few	TRBJ1-1
ASSSWDSPEETQY	TRBV11-2	many	TRBJ2-5
ASSPSGRHSYNEQF	TRBV7-9	many	TRBJ2-1
ASSSSGGQGPYGYT	TRBV7-8	.	TRBJ1-2
SASEGGKTYNEQF	TRBV20-1	many	TRBJ2-1
ASSPTAPNSPLH	TRBV7-8	.	TRBJ1-6
ASSPRQGGEKLF	TRBV12-3/TRBV12-4	many	TRBJ1-4
ASSLDSGVAYGYT	TRBV11-2	.	TRBJ1-2
ASRREGQETQY	TRBV10-2	.	TRBJ2-5
ASSLGGLQETQY	TRBV7-2	.	TRBJ2-5
SASMETQY	TRBV20-1	few	TRBJ2-5
ASSFRGAGELF	TRBV12-3/TRBV12-4	few	TRBJ2-2
ASPTGGGEKLF	TRBV27	.	TRBJ1-4
SAIPYGGNTDTQY	TRBV20-1	few	TRBJ2-3
ASSEARGGQPQH	TRBV2	many	TRBJ1-5
ASSEYWQDDEQF	TRBV2	few	TRBJ2-1
ASSLTSGQGASSPLH	TRBV11-2	many	TRBJ1-6
ASSLGEETQY	TRBV12-3/TRBV12-4	many	TRBJ2-5